Sample share makes the clone carrying this TCR beta chain medium-sized (0.01 to 0.1%). Repertoires were generated with immunoSEQ multiplex PCR, while TCRdb's copy carries only in-frame clones and drops some. This repertoire shows about 23,000 clones, around two thirds found once; its top ten account for 6.3%. This entry is derived from a study of tumor-infiltrating lymphocytes in localized non-small cell lung cancer. This CDR3 has 15 amino acids. Germline V gives CDR1 SGDLS, CDR2 YYNGEE. J lost 8 bases, V lost 3 bases, and 9 bases had no gene match. Sequencing was done on a sample of lung tumor tissue. The clonotype was recovered from a human donor with non-small cell lung cancer. J is TRBJ1-4 and V is TRBV9; 8 nucleotides align to TRBD1. The CDR3 nucleotides read TGTGCCAGCAGCGCCTCGACAGGGGATAAGGAAAAACTGTTTTTT. Translating it yields CASSASTGDKEKLFF.